These 26 T cell receptor beta chains share one sample of origin, sequenced in a study of CD8 T cells in ankylosing spondylitis. Study outcomes and limitations: Fewer than ten highly homologous variants made up a TCR beta motif, and this motif appeared characteristic of ankylosing spondylitis blood.

Each CDR3 protein is one row after TCRdb ran MiXCR on the 5' RACE reads. This table holds approximately 400,000 distinct CDR3 sequences, roughly a sixth found once. Their recognized antigens are unknown. Sequenced material: blood, either unsorted or a sorted T cell fraction (not recorded which). Source of these receptors: a male donor with ankylosing spondylitis.

J is TRBJ2-2 and V is TRBV18; 9 bases map to TRBD2. J gave up 2 bases and V 4 bases, and 5 bases lay outside the gene matches. This CDR3 is 16 amino acids long. From germline, CDR1 is KGHSH and CDR2 LQKENI. The CDR3 sequence is CASSHETSGNTGELFF. CDR3 DNA: TGTGCCAGCTCACACGAGACTAGCGGCAACACCGGGGAGCTGTTTTTT.

In its sample, this clonotype was seen a few times. This sequence joins TRBV6-1 and TRBJ1-5, with 9 bases fitting TRBD1. Germline loops: CDR1 MNHNS, CDR2 SASEGT. The V and J ends lost 7 bases and 6 bases, in that order; junction bases with no gene match: 7. This CDR3 region has 14 residues. In DNA form, the CDR3 reads TGTGCCAGCAACGGAGACAGGGGGGGTCAGCCCCAGCATTTT. Amino acids: CASNGDRGGQPQHF.

This rearrangement joins TRBV27 to TRBJ1-1, with D possibly TRBD1 on 5 matching bases. In germline, CDR1 is MNHEY, CDR2 SMNVEV (reference sequence). The CDR3 runs to 14 residues. V shed 7 bases and J shed 6 bases, with 18 bases lying between them. CDR3 DNA: TGTGCCAGCACCACCTCGGGGGGAAGGGCTGAAGCTTTCTTT. Residues: CASTTSGGRAEAFF.

The DNA for the CDR3 is TGCAGCGTTGGCCCCGGGACAGGGGCGCGGAATGGCTACACCTTC. Its protein product is CSVGPGTGARNGYTF. The chain employs TRBV29-1 and TRBJ1-2; 10 bases map to TRBD1. The V segment lost 4 bases and the J segment 6 bases; nucleotides outside the gene matches: 11. Germline V gene data show CDR1 as SQVTM and CDR2 as ANQGSEA. The CDR3 covers 15 residues.

The chain is built from TRBV6-1 and TRBJ1-2; tentatively, D is TRBD1 (6 bases). The ends were cut back, 7 bases at V and 4 bases at J, with 13 bases in the middle. CDR1 and CDR2 from the germline V gene are MNHNS and SASEGT. This CDR3 is built from 13 residues. CDR3 region: CASKLGASYGYTF. CDR3 nucleotides: TGTGCCAGCAAGCTGGGGGCGTCCTATGGCTACACCTTC.

The chain has TRBV6-4 and TRBJ2-1, with D possibly being TRBD1 (8 bases). The CDR3 spans 22 residues. The V gene lost 2 bases and the J gene lost 1 base, with 30 bases spanning the gap. Germline V gene data show CDR1 as MRHNA and CDR2 as SNTAGT. Here the CDR3 reads CASSDLSTGAQPAGISYNEQFF. CDR3 in DNA: TGTGCCAGCAGTGACCTCTCGACAGGGGCGCAGCCAGCGGGAATATCCTACAATGAGCAGTTCTTC.

This chain links TRBV18 with TRBJ1-2; D remains ambiguous. V shed 1 base and J shed 4 bases, with 10 bases lying between them. This CDR3 has 14 amino acids. Germline V gene lookup returns CDR1 KGHSH and CDR2 LQKENI. CDR3 protein: CASSPRGDPYGYTF. The CDR3 nucleotides read TGTGCCAGCTCACCACGCGGGGATCCCTATGGCTACACCTTC.

The chain employs TRBV6-1 and TRBJ1-1; D might be TRBD1 (6 bases). The CDR3 contains 14 residues. From germline, CDR1 is MNHNS and CDR2 SASEGT. The V gene lost 5 bases and the J gene lost 1 base, with 11 bases spanning the gap. CDR3 in amino acids: CASSRGGQNTEAFF. For the CDR3, the DNA is TGTGCCAGCAGTCGTGGGGGCCAGAACACTGAAGCTTTCTTT.

The chain couples TRBV5-1 to TRBJ2-3, with 8 positions matching TRBD2. The CDR3 is 16 amino acids. With 0 bases clipped from V and 6 bases from J, the junction kept 9 bases outside the gene matches. The germline V gene has CDR1 SGHRS and CDR2 YFSETQ. CDR3 in amino acids: CASSLVRGGSFDTQYF. The CDR3 DNA follows: TGCGCCAGCAGCTTGGTTCGGGGGGGAAGTTTTGATACGCAGTATTTT.

The V gene is TRBV6-1, the J gene TRBJ2-5; TRBD2 matches 9 bases. This CDR3 is built from 18 residues. The junction had 9 bases not matched to a gene; V was cut back by 0 bases and J by 1 base. Germline CDR1 and CDR2: MNHNS and SASEGT. CDR3 DNA sequence: TGTGCCAGCAGTGAAGCGCTACCGGGACTAGCTTTCCAAGAGACCCAGTACTTC. As protein: CASSEALPGLAFQETQYF.

This chain links TRBV27 with TRBJ2-5, with D possibly TRBD1 on 7 matching bases. Trimming shortened V by 7 bases and J by 5 bases, and 20 bases separated the two germline ends. Germline-derived CDR1 and CDR2 are MNHEY and SMNVEV (reference sequence). CDR3 length: 15 residues. DNA of the CDR3: TGTGCCAGCACCCGGAGGGGCAGGGGGGAGGAGACCCAGTACTTC. Translating it yields CASTRRGRGEETQYF.

This clonotype has just a few counts. This chain uses TRBV7-2 with TRBJ2-7; TRBD2 is a possible D gene (7 bases). Germline V gives CDR1 SGHTA, CDR2 FQGNSA. CDR3 length: 15 amino acids. V was trimmed by 1 base and J by 8 bases, leaving 18 bases between them. CDR3 in DNA: TGTGCCAGCAGCTTAGGGCGGGGGCCCACAAACCAGCAGTACTTC. Encoded protein: CASSLGRGPTNQQYF.

This clonotype has only a few counts. The J gene is TRBJ1-1, the V gene TRBV29-1; D not certain. V gave up 4 bases and J gave up 4 bases, with 7 bases separating them. The germline V gene encodes CDR1 SQVTM and CDR2 ANQGSEA. The CDR3 runs to 11 residues. The CDR3 loop is CSVAGTTEAFF. The CDR3, as DNA: TGCAGCGTTGCAGGAACCACTGAAGCTTTCTTT. Using reference TRBV29-1 and TRBJ1-1 for the parts outside the CDR3, the full variable domain is SAVISQKPSRDICQRGTSLTIQCQVDSQVTMMFWYRQQPGQSLTLIATANQGSEATYESGFVIDKFPISRPNLTFSTLTVSNMSPEDSSIYLCSVAGTTEAFFGQGTRLTVV.

This clonotype was detected only a few times. In nucleotides, the CDR3 is TGTGCCAGCACCCAAGGGGGGAGGGCCGGGAATGAGCAGTTCTTC. It codes for CASTQGGRAGNEQFF. This chain links TRBV12-3 or TRBV12-4 with TRBJ2-1, with D perhaps matching TRBD2 (7 bases). The CDR3 length is 15 residues. V lost 7 bases and J lost 7, with 20 bases in between.

The chain links TRBV6-5 to TRBJ2-7; possible D gene TRBD1, 5 bases. The CDR3 has 14 residues. Trimming stripped 4 bases from V and 2 bases from J, with 12 bases between. Germline V gives CDR1 MNHEY, CDR2 SVGAGI. The CDR3 here is CASSSSQGTYEQYF. DNA of the CDR3: TGTGCCAGCAGTTCTAGTCAGGGCACCTACGAGCAGTACTTC.

The rearrangement uses TRBV15 and TRBJ1-2; no clear D gene. The germline gives CDR1 LNHNV, CDR2 YYDKDF (reference sequence). This CDR3 comprises 14 residues. V gave up 8 bases and J gave up 0 bases, with 13 bases separating them. The CDR3 reads CATARVQANYGYTF. The CDR3 DNA reads as TGTGCCACCGCCCGGGTCCAAGCTAACTATGGCTACACCTTC.

The V call is TRBV20-1, the J call TRBJ1-2; 9 positions agree with TRBD1. Trimming at V came to 3 bases and at J to 7 bases, leaving 6 bases not matched to a gene. Germline CDR1 and CDR2: DFQATT and SNEGSKA (reference sequence). This CDR3 region has 13 residues. CDR3 sequence reads: CSASQGQGLGYTF. The CDR3 DNA follows: TGCAGTGCTAGTCAAGGACAGGGGCTTGGCTACACCTTC.

This clonotype was counted many times. CDR3 loop: CSAVQGQQYF. DNA for the CDR3: TGCAGTGCTGTCCAGGGGCAGCAGTACTTC. The J gene is TRBJ2-7, the V gene TRBV20-1; D possibly corresponds to TRBD1 (6 bases). V lost 5 bases and J 8 bases, leaving 10 bases between the germline ends. This CDR3 is 10 amino acids long. Germline-derived CDR1 and CDR2 are DFQATT and SNEGSKA (reference sequence).

This clonotype was found a few times. The genes are TRBV3-1 and TRBJ1-1, with a possible D match to TRBD1 (5 bases). The V gene's germline CDR1 is LGHDT and CDR2 YNNKEL (reference sequence). The CDR3 totals 14 residues. Trimming removed 4 bases from V and 5 bases from J, with 14 bases in between. The CDR3 coding sequence is TGTGCCAGCAGCCGCCAAAGGGGTGGAACTGAAGCTTTCTTT. Protein product: CASSRQRGGTEAFF.

This chain links TRBV11-1 with TRBJ2-7, with 12 bases fitting TRBD2. V dropped 5 bases and J dropped 9; count of bases not matched to a gene: 11. CDR3 length equals 15 residues. Germline loops: CDR1 SGHAT, CDR2 FQDESV (reference sequence). The CDR3 sequence is CASSSPTSGRSWQYF. In nucleotides, the CDR3 is TGTGCCAGCAGCAGCCCGACTAGCGGGAGAAGTTGGCAGTACTTC.

The chain joins TRBV12-3 or TRBV12-4 to TRBJ1-1; D possibly corresponds to TRBD1 (6 bases). The V end was cut by 6 bases, the J end by 6 bases, with 14 bases between. The CDR3 length is 13 residues. In DNA form, the CDR3 reads TGTGCCAGCAGGAATACAGGGCGGCCTGAAGCTTTCTTT. It specifies CASRNTGRPEAFF.

This clonotype was counted ten times or more. The chain has TRBV12-3 or TRBV12-4 and TRBJ2-2, with 11 bases fitting TRBD2. The CDR3 totals 14 residues. The V segment lost 6 bases and the J segment 5 bases; nucleotides outside the gene matches: 2. The CDR3 region has the DNA TGTGCCAGCAGCCCTAGCGGGGGGACCGGGGAGCTGTTTTTT. Encoded protein: CASSPSGGTGELFF.

This chain connects TRBV11-2 to TRBJ1-1; 7 bases fit TRBD1. Germline CDR1 and CDR2: SGHAT and FQNNGV. CDR3 length: 17 amino acids. V lost 5 bases, J lost 3 bases, and 15 bases stayed unmatched. This CDR3 reads CASSGRGGRRSDTEAFF. DNA for the CDR3: TGTGCCAGCAGCGGGAGAGGGGGCCGGAGGTCGGACACTGAAGCTTTCTTT.

The CDR3 sequence is CSAPYGGRSNEQFF. The DNA of the CDR3 is TGCAGTGCTCCCTATGGGGGGAGATCCAATGAGCAGTTCTTC. V is TRBV20-1 and J is TRBJ2-1; TRBD2 is a possible D gene (6 bases). Germline CDR1 is DFQATT and CDR2 is SNEGSKA (reference sequence). V shed 5 bases and J shed 6 bases, with 17 bases lying between them. There are 14 residues in the CDR3.

The chain couples TRBV4-2 to TRBJ1-6, with D unclear. Per germline, CDR1 LGHNA and CDR2 YNFKEQ. Trimming stripped 0 bases from V and 7 bases from J, with 4 bases between. The CDR3 spans 13 residues. DNA for the CDR3: TGTGCCAGCAGCCAAGATCAGAATTCACCCCTCCACTTT. Protein product: CASSQDQNSPLHF.

This chain uses TRBV7-3 with TRBJ2-5, with D perhaps TRBD2 (6 bases). Germline-derived CDR1 and CDR2 are SGHTA and FQGTGA. V lost 2 bases and J lost 7, with 14 bases in between. CDR3 length: 14 residues. The CDR3 DNA sequence: TGTGCCAGCAGCTTAGAACGGGGGTACGGGACCCAGTACTTC. It codes for CASSLERGYGTQYF. Looking up the rest from reference TRBV7-3 and TRBJ2-5 gives the full variable domain: GAGVSQTPSNKVTEKGKYVELRCDPISGHTALYWYRQSLGQGPEFLIYFQGTGAADDSGLPNDRFFAVRPEGSVSTLKIQRTERGDSAVYLCASSLERGYGTQYFGPGTRLLVL.